The entry that follows covers one T cell receptor beta chain sequence. The data were taken from a study of PD-1 blockade in classical Hodgkin lymphoma. There are 13 residues in the CDR3. CDR1 is SGHNT, CDR2 YYREEE, per germline (reference sequence). V gave up 0 bases and J gave up 10 bases, with 11 bases separating them. As for time point: cycle 4 day 1 (C4D1), after more than five weeks of nivolumab. After autologous stem cell transplantation all patients relapsed, and prior brentuximab vedotin exposure differed between cohorts. Sequencing used immunoSEQ multiplex PCR; TCRdb keeps in-frame clones, though not all of them. The table shows 25,000 to 30,000 clones, with 80% occurring only once.

The specimen was peripheral blood mononuclear cells (PBMCs), collected before the fourth cycle of nivolumab. The TCR originated in a human donor with classical Hodgkin lymphoma. J is TRBJ2-1 and V is TRBV5-4, with TRBD2 as a possible D gene (6 bases). The CDR3 loop reads CASSLARAGEQFF. For the CDR3, the DNA is TGTGCCAGCAGCTTGGCCAGGGCGGGGGAGCAGTTCTTC.